This T cell receptor beta chain appears in the sequencing data of a study of cytotoxic CD8 clonotypes in ibrutinib-treated CLL. CDR1 is SGHNT, CDR2 YENEEA, per germline. The V end was cut by 3 bases, the J end by 5 bases, with 9 bases between. The CDR3 totals 13 residues. This clone was detected once. Repertoires were generated with immunoSEQ multiplex PCR, while TCRdb's copy carries only in-frame clones and drops some. This sample has over 75,000 clones, with approximately 80% found just once. The receptor comes from a human donor with chronic lymphocytic leukemia. The sequenced sample was PBMCs, obtained after 12 months of ibrutinib treatment. The chain has TRBV11-3 and TRBJ2-3, with a weak D call TRBD1 (6 bases). CDR3 DNA sequence: TGTGCCAGCAGCTTGACAGGACGAGATACGCAGTATTTT. Translation gives CASSLTGRDTQYF.